This T cell receptor (beta chain) was observed in a study of shared clonotypes between healthy human individuals. The CDR3 is made up of 13 amino acids. The germline V gene has CDR1 SGDLS and CDR2 YYNGEE. With 3 bases removed from V and 8 bases from J, the gap between germline ends came to 14 bases. Generated by immunoSEQ multiplex PCR, the TCRdb table keeps only in-frame clones and is missing some. The sample yields approximately 600,000 clones, approximately 95% seen once. Naive CD8 cells, CD45RO-negative and positively selected for CCR7, excluded terminally differentiated effector memory CD45RA+ cells.

The chain combines TRBV9 with TRBJ1-1; D is perhaps TRBD1 (5 bases). This TCR was sampled from a woman aged 25 to 39 in good health. The sequenced material came from naive CD8+ T cells sorted from blood. CDR3 nucleotide sequence: TGTGCCAGCAGCGCCGAGGGGAGGGTAGAAGCTTTCTTT. This gives the protein CASSAEGRVEAFF. Variable domain in full (rest from reference TRBV9 and TRBJ1-1): DSGVTQTPKHLITATGQRVTLRCSPRSGDLSVYWYQQSLDQGLQFLIQYYNGEERAKGNILERFSAQQFPDLHSELNLSSLELGDSALYFCASSAEGRVEAFFGQGTRLTVV.